Following are 2 T cell receptor beta chains from one sample sequenced in a study of shared clonotypes between healthy human individuals. Some clones are missing from TCRdb's copy, which holds only in-frame ones; the method was immunoSEQ multiplex PCR. The table shows 2 million to 2.5 million clones, with just under 95% occurring only once. Sequenced input: naive CD4+ T cells from PBMCs. Specified subset: CD45RA+ positively selected. The receptor source for this set is a man younger than 35 in good health. Some clones in this sample may be carry-over from other donors' samples.

The rearrangement links TRBV18 to TRBJ1-1, with no clear D. V lost 0 bases and J 1 base, leaving 6 bases between the germline ends. The CDR3 extends over 14 amino acids. Germline values: CDR1 KGHSH, CDR2 LQKENI. The CDR3 region is CASSPPTKNTEAFF. In nucleotides, the CDR3 is TGTGCCAGCTCACCACCGACAAAGAACACTGAAGCTTTCTTT.

V gene TRBV29-1 combines with J gene TRBJ2-1; 11 nucleotides align to TRBD1. Germline CDR1 SQVTM, CDR2 ANQGSEA. The CDR3 length is 14 residues. Losses at the gene ends were 4 bases for V and 7 bases for J; bases not matched to a gene: 6. The CDR3 is CSVGGTGGANEQFF. DNA for the CDR3: TGCAGCGTTGGAGGGACAGGGGGGGCGAATGAGCAGTTCTTC.